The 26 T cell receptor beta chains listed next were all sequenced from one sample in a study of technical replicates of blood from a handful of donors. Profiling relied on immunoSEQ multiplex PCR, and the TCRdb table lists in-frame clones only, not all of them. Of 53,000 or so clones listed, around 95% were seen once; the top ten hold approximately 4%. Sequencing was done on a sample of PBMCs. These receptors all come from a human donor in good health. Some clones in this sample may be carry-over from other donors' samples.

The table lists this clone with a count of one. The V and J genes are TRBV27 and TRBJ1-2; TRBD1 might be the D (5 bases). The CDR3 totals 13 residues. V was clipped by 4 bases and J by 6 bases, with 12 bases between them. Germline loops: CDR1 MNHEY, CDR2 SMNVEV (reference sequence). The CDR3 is CASSWGRGDGYTF. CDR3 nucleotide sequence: TGTGCCAGCAGTTGGGGGAGGGGCGATGGCTACACCTTC.

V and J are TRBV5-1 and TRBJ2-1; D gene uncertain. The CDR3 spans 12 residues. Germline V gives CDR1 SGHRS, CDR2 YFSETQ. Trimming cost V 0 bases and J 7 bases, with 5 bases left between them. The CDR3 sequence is CASSLALNEQFF. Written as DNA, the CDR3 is TGCGCCAGCAGCTTGGCGTTAAATGAGCAGTTCTTC.

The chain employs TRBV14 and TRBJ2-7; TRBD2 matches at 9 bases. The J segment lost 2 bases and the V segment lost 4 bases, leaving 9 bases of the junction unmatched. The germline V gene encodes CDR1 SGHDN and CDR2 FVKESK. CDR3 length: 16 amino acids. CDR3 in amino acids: CASSRNWLAGTYEQYF. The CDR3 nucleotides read TGTGCCAGCAGCCGAAACTGGCTAGCGGGAACCTACGAGCAGTACTTC.

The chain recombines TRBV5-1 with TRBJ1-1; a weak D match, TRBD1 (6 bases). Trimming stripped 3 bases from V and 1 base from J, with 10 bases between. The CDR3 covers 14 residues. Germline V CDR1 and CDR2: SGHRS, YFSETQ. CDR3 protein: CASSWGPANTEAFF. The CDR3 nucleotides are TGCGCCAGCAGCTGGGGGCCAGCGAACACTGAAGCTTTCTTT. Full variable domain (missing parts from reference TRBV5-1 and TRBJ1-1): KAGVTQTPRYLIKTRGQQVTLSCSPISGHRSVSWYQQTPGQGLQFLFEYFSETQRNKGNFPGRFSGRQFSNSRSEMNVSTLELGDSALYLCASSWGPANTEAFFGQGTRLTVV.

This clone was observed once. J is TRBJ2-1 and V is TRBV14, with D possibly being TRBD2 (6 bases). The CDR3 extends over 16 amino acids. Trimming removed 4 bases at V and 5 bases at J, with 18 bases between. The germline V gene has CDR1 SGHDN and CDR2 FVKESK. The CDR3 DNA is TGTGCCAGCAGCCCCCGTCGGCTAGCGTCTCACAATGAGCAGTTCTTC. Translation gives CASSPRRLASHNEQFF.

The CDR3: CASSLGTGRNQPQHF. For the CDR3, the DNA is TGTGCCAGCAGCTTGGGGACAGGAAGAAATCAGCCCCAGCATTTT. V is TRBV5-4 and J is TRBJ1-5; 7 bases are a match to TRBD1. The CDR3 totals 15 residues. V dropped 0 bases and J dropped 4; count of bases not matched to a gene: 4. The germline CDR1 and CDR2 sequences are SGHNT and YYREEE (reference sequence).

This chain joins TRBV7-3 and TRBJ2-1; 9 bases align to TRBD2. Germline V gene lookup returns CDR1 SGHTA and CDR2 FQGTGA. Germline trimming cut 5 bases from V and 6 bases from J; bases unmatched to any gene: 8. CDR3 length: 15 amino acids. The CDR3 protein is CASSPASGTINEQFF. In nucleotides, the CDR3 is TGTGCCAGCAGCCCTGCTAGCGGGACTATCAATGAGCAGTTCTTC.

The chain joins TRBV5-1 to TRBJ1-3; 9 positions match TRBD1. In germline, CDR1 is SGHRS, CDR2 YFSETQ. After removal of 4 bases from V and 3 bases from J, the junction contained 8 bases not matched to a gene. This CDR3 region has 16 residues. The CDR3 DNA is TGCGCCAGCAGCGCCGTACAGGGGGCGATTGGAAACACCATATATTTT. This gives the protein CASSAVQGAIGNTIYF.

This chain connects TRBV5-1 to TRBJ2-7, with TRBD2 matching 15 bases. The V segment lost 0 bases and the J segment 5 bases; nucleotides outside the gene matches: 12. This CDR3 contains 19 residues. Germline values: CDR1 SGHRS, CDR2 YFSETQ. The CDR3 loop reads CASSLGGLAGGWRPNEQYF. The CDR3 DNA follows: TGCGCCAGCAGCTTGGGGGGACTAGCGGGAGGATGGCGCCCGAACGAGCAGTACTTC.

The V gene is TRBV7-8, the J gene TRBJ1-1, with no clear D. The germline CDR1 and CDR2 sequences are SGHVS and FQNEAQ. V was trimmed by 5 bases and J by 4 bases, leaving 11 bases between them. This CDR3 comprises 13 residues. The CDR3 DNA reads TGTGCCAGCAGCGCCGGGGTTGGCACTGAAGCTTTCTTT. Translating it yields CASSAGVGTEAFF.

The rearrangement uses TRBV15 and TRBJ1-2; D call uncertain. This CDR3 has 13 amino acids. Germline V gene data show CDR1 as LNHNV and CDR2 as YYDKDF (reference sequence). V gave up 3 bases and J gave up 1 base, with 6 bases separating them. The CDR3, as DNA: TGTGCCACCAGCAGGGAGGGTAACTATGGCTACACCTTC. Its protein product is CATSREGNYGYTF.

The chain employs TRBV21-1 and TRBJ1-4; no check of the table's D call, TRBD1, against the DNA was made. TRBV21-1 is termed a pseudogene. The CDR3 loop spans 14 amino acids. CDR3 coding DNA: TGTGCCAGCAAAGGACAGGCAGCAAATGAAAAACTGTTTTTT. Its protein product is CASKGQAANEKLFF.

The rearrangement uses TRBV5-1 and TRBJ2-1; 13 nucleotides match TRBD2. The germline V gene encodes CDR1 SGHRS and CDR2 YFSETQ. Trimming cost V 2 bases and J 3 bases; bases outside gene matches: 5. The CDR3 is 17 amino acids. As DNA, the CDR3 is TGCGCCAGCAGCTTTCACGGGACTAGCGGGGTCTACAATGAGCAGTTCTTC. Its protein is CASSFHGTSGVYNEQFF.

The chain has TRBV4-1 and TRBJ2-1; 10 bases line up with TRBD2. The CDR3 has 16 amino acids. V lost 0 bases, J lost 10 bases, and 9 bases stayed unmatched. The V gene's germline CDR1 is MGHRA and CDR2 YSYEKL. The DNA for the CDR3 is TGCGCCAGCAGCCAAGAAGGGCTAGCGGGGGCCAGGGAGCAGTTCTTC. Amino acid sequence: CASSQEGLAGAREQFF.

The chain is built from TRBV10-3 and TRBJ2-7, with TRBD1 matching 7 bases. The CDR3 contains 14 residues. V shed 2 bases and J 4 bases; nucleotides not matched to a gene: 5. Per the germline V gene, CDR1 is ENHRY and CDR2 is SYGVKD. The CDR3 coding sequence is TGTGCCATCAGTGAGAAGTGGGACAGTTACGAGCAGTACTTC. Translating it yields CAISEKWDSYEQYF.

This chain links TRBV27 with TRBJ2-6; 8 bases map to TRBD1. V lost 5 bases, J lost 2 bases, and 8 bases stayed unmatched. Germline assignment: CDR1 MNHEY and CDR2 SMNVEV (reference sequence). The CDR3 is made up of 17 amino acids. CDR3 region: CASSHGQGSTGANVLTF. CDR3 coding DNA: TGTGCCAGCAGTCATGGACAGGGCAGCACTGGGGCCAACGTCCTGACTTTC.

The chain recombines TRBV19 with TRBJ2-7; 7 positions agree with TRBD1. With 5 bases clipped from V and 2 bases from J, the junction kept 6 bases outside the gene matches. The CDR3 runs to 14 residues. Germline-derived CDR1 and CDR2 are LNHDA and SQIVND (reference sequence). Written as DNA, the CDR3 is TGTGCCAGTAGTCCAGTGGGACAGACCTACGAGCAGTACTTC. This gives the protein CASSPVGQTYEQYF.

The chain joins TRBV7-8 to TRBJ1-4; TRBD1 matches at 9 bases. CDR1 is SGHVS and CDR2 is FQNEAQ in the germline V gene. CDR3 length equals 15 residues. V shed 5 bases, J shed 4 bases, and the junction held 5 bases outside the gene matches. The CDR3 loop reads CASSGTGNYNEKLFF. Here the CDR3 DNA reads TGTGCCAGCAGCGGGACAGGGAATTATAATGAAAAACTGTTTTTT.

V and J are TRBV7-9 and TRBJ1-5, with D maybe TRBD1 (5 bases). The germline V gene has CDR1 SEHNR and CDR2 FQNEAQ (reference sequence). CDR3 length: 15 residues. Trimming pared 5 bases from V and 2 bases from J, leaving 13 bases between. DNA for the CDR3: TGTGCCAGCAGCCCGGGGGATGGGGGCAATCAGCCCCAGCATTTT. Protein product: CASSPGDGGNQPQHF. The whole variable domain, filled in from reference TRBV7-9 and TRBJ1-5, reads DTGVSQNPRHKITKRGQNVTFRCDPISEHNRLYWYRQTLGQGPEFLTYFQNEAQLEKSRLLSDRFSAERPKGSFSTLEIQRTEQGDSAMYLCASSPGDGGNQPQHFGDGTRLSIL.

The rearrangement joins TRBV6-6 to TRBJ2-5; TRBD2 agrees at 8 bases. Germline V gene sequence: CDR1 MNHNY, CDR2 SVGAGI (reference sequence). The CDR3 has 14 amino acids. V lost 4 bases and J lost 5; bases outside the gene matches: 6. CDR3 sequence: CASSFERERETQYF. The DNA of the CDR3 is TGTGCCAGCAGTTTCGAGCGGGAGAGGGAGACCCAGTACTTC.

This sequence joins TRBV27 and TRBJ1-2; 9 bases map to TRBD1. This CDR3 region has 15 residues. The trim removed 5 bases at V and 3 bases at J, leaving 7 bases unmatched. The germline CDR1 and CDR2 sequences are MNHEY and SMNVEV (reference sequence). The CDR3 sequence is CASSRGTGFHYGYTF. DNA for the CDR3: TGTGCCAGCAGTCGGGGGACAGGGTTCCACTATGGCTACACCTTC.

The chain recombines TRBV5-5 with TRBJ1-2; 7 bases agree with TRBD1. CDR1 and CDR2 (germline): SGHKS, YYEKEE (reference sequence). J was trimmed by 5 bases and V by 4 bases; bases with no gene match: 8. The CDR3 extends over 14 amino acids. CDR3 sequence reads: CASSRGTDTYGYTF. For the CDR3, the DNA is TGTGCCAGCAGCCGCGGGACAGACACTTATGGCTACACCTTC. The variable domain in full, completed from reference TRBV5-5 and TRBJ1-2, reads DAGVTQSPTHLIKTRGQQVTLRCSPISGHKSVSWYQQVLGQGPQFIFQYYEKEERGRGNFPDRFSARQFPNYSSELNVNALLLGDSALYLCASSRGTDTYGYTFGSGTRLTVV.

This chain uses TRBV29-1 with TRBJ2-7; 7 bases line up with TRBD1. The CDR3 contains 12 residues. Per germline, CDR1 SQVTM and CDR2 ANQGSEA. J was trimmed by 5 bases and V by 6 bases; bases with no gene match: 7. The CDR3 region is CSVVDRANEQYF. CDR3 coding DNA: TGCAGCGTGGTCGACAGGGCCAACGAGCAGTACTTC.

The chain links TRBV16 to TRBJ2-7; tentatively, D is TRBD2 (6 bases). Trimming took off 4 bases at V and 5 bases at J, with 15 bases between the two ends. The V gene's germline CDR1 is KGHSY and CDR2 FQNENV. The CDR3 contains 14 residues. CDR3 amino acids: CASSLGTLGDEQYF. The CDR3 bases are TGTGCCAGCAGCCTCGGGACTTTAGGGGACGAGCAGTACTTC.

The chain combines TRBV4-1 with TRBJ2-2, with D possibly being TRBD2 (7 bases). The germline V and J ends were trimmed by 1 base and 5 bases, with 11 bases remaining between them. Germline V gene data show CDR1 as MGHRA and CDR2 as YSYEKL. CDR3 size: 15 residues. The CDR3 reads CASSQGGRGTGELFF. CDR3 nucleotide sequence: TGCGCCAGCAGCCAAGGGGGGAGGGGGACCGGGGAGCTGTTTTTT.

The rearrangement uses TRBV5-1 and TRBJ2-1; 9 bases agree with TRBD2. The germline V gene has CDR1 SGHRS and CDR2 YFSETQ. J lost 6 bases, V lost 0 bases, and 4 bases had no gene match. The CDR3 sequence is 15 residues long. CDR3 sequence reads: CASSLELAGTNEQFF. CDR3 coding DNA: TGCGCCAGCAGCTTGGAGCTAGCGGGGACCAATGAGCAGTTCTTC.